This T cell receptor beta chain was captured by sequencing in a study of blood T cell repertoires in COVID-19. Germline CDR1 and CDR2: MNHEY and SVGAGI. V shed 5 bases and J 6 bases; nucleotides not matched to a gene: 7. This CDR3 contains 14 residues. The table came from immunoSEQ multiplex PCR; TCRdb's copy has only in-frame clones and leaves some out. The sample records about 56,000 clones, approximately 84% being singletons. Only a few counts were recorded for this clone. The sequencing sample was made of peripheral blood. The sequence was obtained from a man in his 60s with COVID-19, enrolled during active disease. The chain combines TRBV6-5 with TRBJ2-3; the match to TRBD1 covers 8 bases. The CDR3, as DNA: TGTGCCAGCAGTAGGCAGGGGGCGCAGGATACGCAGTATTTT. Protein sequence: CASSRQGAQDTQYF.